The next 18 T cell receptor beta chains were all read from a single sample in a study of graft-versus-host responses after intestinal transplantation. Their antigens are not known. Only in-frame clones appear in the TCRdb table, and some are missing; sequencing was by immunoSEQ multiplex PCR. The table records more than 90,000 clones, about 92% of them present only once. The sample here was unstimulated CD8+ T cells sorted from spleen or lymph node cells, taken before transplant. These TCRs come from a human donor who was the organ donor for an intestinal transplant.

The rearrangement links TRBV30 to TRBJ2-7, with TRBD2 identical over 8 bases. Unmatched junction bases numbered 10, after V lost 0 bases and J lost 6 bases. The CDR3 is 15 residues long. In germline, CDR1 is GTSNPN, CDR2 SVGIG (reference sequence). DNA for the CDR3: TGTGCCTGGAGTGTATTATCCGGACTAGCTCGCGAGCAGTACTTC. It translates to CAWSVLSGLAREQYF.

This chain links TRBV11-2 with TRBJ2-7, with 12 bases that match TRBD2. The V gene end was trimmed by 4 bases and the J gene end by 6 bases; junction bases not matched to a gene: 10. This CDR3 contains 16 residues. Germline V gene data show CDR1 as SGHAT and CDR2 as FQNNGV. The DNA of the CDR3 is TGTGCCAGCAGCTCAACTAGCGGGAGGCATTTGCGCGAGCAGTACTTC. Protein product: CASSSTSGRHLREQYF.

The rearrangement links TRBV29-1 to TRBJ2-7; maybe TRBD2 (6 bases). The CDR3 has 12 amino acids. From germline, CDR1 is SQVTM and CDR2 ANQGSEA. Trimming left V 4 bases short and J 1 base short, with 8 bases between. The DNA of the CDR3 is TGCAGCGTTGCGCGGGAATCCTACGAGCAGTACTTC. This encodes CSVARESYEQYF.

The rearrangement joins TRBV5-1 to TRBJ1-1, with a possible D match to TRBD1 (6 bases). V dropped 3 bases and J dropped 4 bases, with 16 bases sitting between them. The germline CDR1 and CDR2 sequences are SGHRS and YFSETQ. The CDR3 contains 15 residues. The DNA of the CDR3 is TGCGCCAGCAGCTGGGCCGGACAGATGGGCACTGAAGCTTTCTTT. Translating it yields CASSWAGQMGTEAFF.

This clone was found once. The chain links TRBV2 to TRBJ2-7; D is unclear. CDR1 is SNHLY, CDR2 FYNNEI, per germline. V gave up 8 bases and J gave up 2 bases, with 10 bases separating them. The CDR3 is made up of 12 amino acids. CDR3 loop: CASAVLTYEQYF. DNA of the CDR3: TGTGCCAGCGCGGTTCTAACCTACGAGCAGTACTTC.

The chain has TRBV4-1 and TRBJ2-1; 7 positions match TRBD2. J gave up 10 bases and V 0 bases, and 9 bases lay outside the gene matches. Germline assignment: CDR1 MGHRA and CDR2 YSYEKL. The CDR3 has 15 amino acids. The CDR3 DNA reads as TGCGCCAGCAGCCAAGAACGACTAGCCCAGATGGAGCAGTTCTTC. Its protein is CASSQERLAQMEQFF.

This rearrangement joins TRBV6-1 to TRBJ1-5, with 8 bases matching TRBD1. The CDR3 is 18 amino acids. Germline V gene lookup returns CDR1 MNHNS and CDR2 SASEGT. Losses at the gene ends were 2 bases for V and 7 bases for J; bases not matched to a gene: 16. CDR3 coding DNA: TGTGCCAGCAGTGAATCGTCGGTGATAGTACAGGGGGACCAGCCCCAGCATTTT. Translation gives CASSESSVIVQGDQPQHF.

The chain joins TRBV4-1 to TRBJ2-7; 9 bases align to TRBD1. Germline-derived CDR1 and CDR2 are MGHRA and YSYEKL. J lost 0 bases, V lost 2 bases, and 2 bases had no gene match. The CDR3 extends over 15 amino acids. CDR3 sequence: CASSQRQGDSYEQYF. DNA for the CDR3: TGCGCCAGCAGCCAACGACAGGGGGACTCCTACGAGCAGTACTTC.

V usage is TRBV2 and J usage is TRBJ2-6, with TRBD1 identical over 9 bases. Germline V CDR1 and CDR2: SNHLY, FYNNEI. The CDR3 covers 16 residues. The V and J ends lost 7 bases and 3 bases, in that order; junction bases with no gene match: 7. The CDR3 is CASIGQGIDGANVLTF. The CDR3 coding sequence is TGTGCCAGCATCGGACAGGGGATCGATGGGGCCAACGTCCTGACTTTC. The variable domain in full, completed from reference TRBV2 and TRBJ2-6, reads EPEVTQTPSHQVTQMGQEVILRCVPISNHLYFYWYRQILGQKVEFLVSFYNNEISEKSEIFDDQFSVERPDGSNFTLKIRSTKLEDSAMYFCASIGQGIDGANVLTFGAGSRLTVL.

The chain combines TRBV5-4 with TRBJ1-2; tentative D call: TRBD1 (6 bases). CDR3 length equals 13 residues. V lost 4 bases and J 7 bases, leaving 14 bases between the germline ends. Germline V gives CDR1 SGHNT, CDR2 YYREEE (reference sequence). CDR3 bases: TGTGCCAGCAGCCTAACAGGGTCTGCTGGCTACACCTTC. It specifies CASSLTGSAGYTF.

A single count supports this clone. The rearrangement uses TRBV12-5 and TRBJ1-1; no clear D gene. The CDR3 covers 13 residues. Between the trimmed V and J ends, which lost 1 base and 1 base, there was a span of 4 bases. The germline V gene encodes CDR1 LGHNT and CDR2 FRNRAP. The CDR3 sequence is CASGLGENTEAFF. As DNA, the CDR3 is TGTGCTAGTGGTTTGGGAGAGAACACTGAAGCTTTCTTT.

The genes are TRBV29-1 and TRBJ2-1; D not certain. CDR1 SQVTM and CDR2 ANQGSEA come from the germline V gene. The length of the CDR3 is 13 residues. V lost 0 bases to trimming and J lost 6 bases, with 9 bases between them. CDR3 DNA sequence: TGCAGCGTTGAAGACGCACTTTCCAATGAGCAGTTCTTC. Its translation is CSVEDALSNEQFF.

The rearrangement joins TRBV5-1 to TRBJ2-7, with 9 bases identical to TRBD1. V lost 4 bases and J lost 0; bases outside the gene matches: 2. Germline CDR1 SGHRS, CDR2 YFSETQ. This CDR3 has 14 amino acids. The CDR3 region is CASSDRGTSYEQYF. For the CDR3, the DNA is TGCGCCAGCAGCGACAGGGGGACCTCCTACGAGCAGTACTTC.

J is TRBJ2-3 and V is TRBV6-6, with 7 bases matching TRBD2. This CDR3 spans 16 amino acids. CDR1 is MNHNY and CDR2 is SVGAGI in the germline V gene (reference sequence). V trimming: 8 bases; J trimming: 6 bases; junction bases outside the gene matches: 17. CDR3 sequence reads: CASASGGGSRPDTQYF. The CDR3 DNA follows: TGTGCCAGCGCCTCGGGGGGTGGTAGTCGGCCCGATACGCAGTATTTT.

This chain uses TRBV29-1 with TRBJ2-7; 7 nucleotides line up with TRBD1. CDR1 is SQVTM, CDR2 ANQGSEA, per germline. This CDR3 has 13 amino acids. Trimming removed 4 bases from V and 6 bases from J; junction bases left unmatched: 9. The CDR3 bases are TGCAGCGTTGTGGGGGACAGAGGGATCGAGCAGTACTTC. This translates into CSVVGDRGIEQYF.

This clone was detected once. The J gene is TRBJ2-4, the V gene TRBV6-5; D might be TRBD1 (5 bases). Per the germline V gene, CDR1 is MNHEY and CDR2 is SVGAGI. V lost 6 bases, J lost 2 bases, and 8 bases lay in between. This CDR3 is built from 13 residues. The CDR3 DNA reads as TGTGCCAGCAGGACAGAGTCCAAAAACATTCAGTACTTC. Its protein is CASRTESKNIQYF.

The chain couples TRBV12-2 to TRBJ1-1. TRBV12-2 is flagged as a pseudogene. The CDR3 loop spans 13 amino acids. The CDR3 region has the DNA TGTGCAAGTCGCCCAAGGGGGGGTACTGAAGCTTTCTTT. It codes for CASRPRGGTEAFF.

Only one count was recorded for this clone. The V call is TRBV29-1, the J call TRBJ1-2; D may be TRBD1 (6 bases). Trimming shortened V by 4 bases and J by 4 bases, and 16 bases separated the two germline ends. CDR3 length equals 14 residues. The V gene's germline CDR1 is SQVTM and CDR2 ANQGSEA. CDR3 region: CSVVRGGGLYGYTF. The CDR3 DNA reads TGCAGCGTTGTTAGGGGGGGAGGTCTCTATGGCTACACCTTC.